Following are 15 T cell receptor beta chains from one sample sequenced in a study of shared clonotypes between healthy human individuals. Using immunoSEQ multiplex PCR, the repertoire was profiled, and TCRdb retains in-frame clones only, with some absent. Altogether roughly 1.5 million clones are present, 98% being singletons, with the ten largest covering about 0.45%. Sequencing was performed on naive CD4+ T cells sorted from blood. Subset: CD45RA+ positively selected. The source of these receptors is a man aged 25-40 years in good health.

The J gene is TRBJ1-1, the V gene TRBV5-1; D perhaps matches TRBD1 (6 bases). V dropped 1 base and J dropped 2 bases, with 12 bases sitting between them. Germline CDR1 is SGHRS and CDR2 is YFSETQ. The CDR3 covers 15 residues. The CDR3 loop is CASSLYQGPNTEAFF. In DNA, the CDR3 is TGCGCCAGCAGCTTGTATCAGGGGCCCAACACTGAAGCTTTCTTT.

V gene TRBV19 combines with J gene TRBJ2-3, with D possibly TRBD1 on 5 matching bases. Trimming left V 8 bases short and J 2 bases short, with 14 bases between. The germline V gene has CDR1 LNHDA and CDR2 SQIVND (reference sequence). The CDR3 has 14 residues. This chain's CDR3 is CASSRARFTDTQYF. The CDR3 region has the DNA TGTGCCAGTTCCAGGGCCCGTTTCACAGATACGCAGTATTTT. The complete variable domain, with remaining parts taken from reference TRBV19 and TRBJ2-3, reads DGGITQSPKYLFRKEGQNVTLSCEQNLNHDAMYWYRQDPGQGLRLIYYSQIVNDFQKGDIAEGYSVSREKKESFPLTVTSAQKNPTAFYLCASSRARFTDTQYFGPGTRLTVL.

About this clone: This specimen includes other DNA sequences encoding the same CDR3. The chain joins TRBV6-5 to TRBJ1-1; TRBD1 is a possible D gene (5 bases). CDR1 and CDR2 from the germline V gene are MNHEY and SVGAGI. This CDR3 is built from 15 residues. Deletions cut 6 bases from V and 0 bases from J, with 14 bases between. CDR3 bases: TGTGCCAGCAGCTATTCCGGGGGTATGAACACTGAAGCTTTCTTT. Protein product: CASSYSGGMNTEAFF.

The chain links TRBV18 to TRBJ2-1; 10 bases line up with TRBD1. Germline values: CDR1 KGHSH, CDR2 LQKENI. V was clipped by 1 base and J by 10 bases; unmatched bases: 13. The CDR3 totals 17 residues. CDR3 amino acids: CASSPLATGTGAREQFF. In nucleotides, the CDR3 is TGTGCCAGCTCACCACTCGCAACCGGGACAGGGGCCAGGGAGCAGTTCTTC.

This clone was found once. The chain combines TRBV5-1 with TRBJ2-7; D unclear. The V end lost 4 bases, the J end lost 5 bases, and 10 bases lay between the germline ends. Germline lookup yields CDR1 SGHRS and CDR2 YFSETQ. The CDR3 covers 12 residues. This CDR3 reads CASSKGGHEQYF. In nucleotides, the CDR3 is TGCGCCAGCAGCAAGGGTGGCCACGAGCAGTACTTC.

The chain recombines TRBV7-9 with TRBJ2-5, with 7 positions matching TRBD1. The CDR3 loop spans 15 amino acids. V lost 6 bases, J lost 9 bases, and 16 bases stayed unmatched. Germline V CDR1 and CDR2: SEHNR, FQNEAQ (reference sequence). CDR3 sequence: CASSFKQGLQGSQYF. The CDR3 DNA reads TGTGCCAGCAGTTTTAAACAGGGGTTACAAGGATCCCAGTACTTC.

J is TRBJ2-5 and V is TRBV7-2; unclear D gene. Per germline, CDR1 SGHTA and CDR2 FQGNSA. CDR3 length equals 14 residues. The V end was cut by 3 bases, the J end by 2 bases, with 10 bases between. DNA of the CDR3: TGTGCCAGCAGCTTGGAGTGGGCACAAGAGACCCAGTACTTC. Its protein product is CASSLEWAQETQYF.

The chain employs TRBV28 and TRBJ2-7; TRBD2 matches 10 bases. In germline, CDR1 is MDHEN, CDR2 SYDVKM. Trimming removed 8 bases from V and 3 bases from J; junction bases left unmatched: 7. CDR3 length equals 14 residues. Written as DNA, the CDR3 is TGTGCCAGCTATGCTGGACTAGCGGTCTACGAGCAGTACTTC. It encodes CASYAGLAVYEQYF.

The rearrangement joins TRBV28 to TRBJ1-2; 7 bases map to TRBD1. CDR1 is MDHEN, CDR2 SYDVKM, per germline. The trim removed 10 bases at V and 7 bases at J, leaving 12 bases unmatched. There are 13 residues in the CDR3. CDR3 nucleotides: TGTGCCATCCTCCCAGGGGGTAAGCTTGGCTACACCTTC. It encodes CAILPGGKLGYTF.

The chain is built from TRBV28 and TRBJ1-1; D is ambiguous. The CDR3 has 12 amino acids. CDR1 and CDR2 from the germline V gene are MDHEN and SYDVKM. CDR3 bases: TGTGCAGCATCCACGACTCCAAGGAAAGCTTTCTTT. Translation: CAASTTPRKAFF.

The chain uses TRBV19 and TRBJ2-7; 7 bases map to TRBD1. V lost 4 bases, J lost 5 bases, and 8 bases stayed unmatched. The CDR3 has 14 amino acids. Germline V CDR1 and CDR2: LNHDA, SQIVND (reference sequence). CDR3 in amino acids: CASSRGDRVDEQYF. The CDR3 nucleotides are TGTGCCAGTAGTAGGGGCGACAGGGTGGACGAGCAGTACTTC. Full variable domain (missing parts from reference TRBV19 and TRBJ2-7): DGGITQSPKYLFRKEGQNVTLSCEQNLNHDAMYWYRQDPGQGLRLIYYSQIVNDFQKGDIAEGYSVSREKKESFPLTVTSAQKNPTAFYLCASSRGDRVDEQYFGPGTRLTVT.

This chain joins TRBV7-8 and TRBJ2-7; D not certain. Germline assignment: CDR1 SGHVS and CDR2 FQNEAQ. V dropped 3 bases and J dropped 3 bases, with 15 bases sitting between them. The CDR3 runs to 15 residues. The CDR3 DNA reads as TGTGCCAGCAGCTTCGGACCCTCCAGGCACTACGAGCAGTACTTC. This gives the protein CASSFGPSRHYEQYF.

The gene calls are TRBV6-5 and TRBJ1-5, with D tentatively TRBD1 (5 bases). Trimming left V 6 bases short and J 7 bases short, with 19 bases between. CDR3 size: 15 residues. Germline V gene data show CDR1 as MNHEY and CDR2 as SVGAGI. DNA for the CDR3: TGTGCCAGCAGCCGCTATAGGGGCGACGGACAGCCCCAGCATTTT. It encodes CASSRYRGDGQPQHF.

In DNA form, the CDR3 reads TGTGCCAGCTCCCTCCTCCCTCTAGCGCCGAGCACAGATACGCAGTATTTT. This gives the protein CASSLLPLAPSTDTQYF. This chain joins TRBV18 and TRBJ2-3; D may be TRBD2 (6 bases). The CDR3 length is 17 residues. Germline CDR1 is KGHSH and CDR2 is LQKENI. Trimming cost V 6 bases and J 0 bases, with 19 bases left between them.

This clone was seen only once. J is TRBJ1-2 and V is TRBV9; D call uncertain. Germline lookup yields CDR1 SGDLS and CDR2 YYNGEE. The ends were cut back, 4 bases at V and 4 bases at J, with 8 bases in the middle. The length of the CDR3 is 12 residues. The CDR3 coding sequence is TGTGCCAGCAGCCCCGGAGGCTATGGCTACACCTTC. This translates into CASSPGGYGYTF.